This is a list of T cell receptor beta chains from one sample in a study of early stage breast cancer tumors. Profiling relied on immunoSEQ multiplex PCR, and the TCRdb table lists in-frame clones only, not all of them. The data hold 25,000 to 35,000 clones, with 70% to 75% observed a single time. The sample taken for sequencing was blood. The receptors derive from a middle-aged person with breast cancer. Each CDR3 is given without its conserved first and last residue. D genes are given only for firm matches.

J	V	D	CDR3
TRBJ1-1	TRBV4-2	TRBD1	ASSPRDRGLTEAF
TRBJ2-2	TRBV7-2	-	ASRDTWNTGELF
TRBJ2-2	TRBV7-2	TRBD1	ASSRDSVELELF
TRBJ2-7	TRBV4-1	TRBD2	ASSQGSGTSYEQY
TRBJ2-1	TRBV4-1	-	ASSQVTGYNEQF
TRBJ2-1	TRBV7-9	TRBD2	ANLQGWLLAGGYNEQF
TRBJ2-4	TRBV5-1	TRBD2	ASSLGGARDAKNIQY
TRBJ2-2	TRBV27	TRBD2	ASSFPGLAGGQTGELF
TRBJ2-2	TRBV28	-	ASSFIGTGTTGELF
TRBJ2-5	TRBV27	-	ASRRTEQETQY
TRBJ1-3	TRBV7-8	-	ASSMDGRVLNTIY
TRBJ2-3	TRBV18	-	ASSQPPGRESLQATQY
TRBJ2-7	TRBV10-3	TRBD2	AISEGLAGEIYGQY
TRBJ1-5	TRBV4-2	-	ASSLRGYSNQPQH
TRBJ2-7	TRBV7-2	-	ASSLGGGTYEQY
TRBJ2-1	TRBV30	TRBD2	ACDGRTLYNEQF
TRBJ2-5	TRBV4-1	-	ASSQDRSHWREVVAETQY
TRBJ1-4	TRBV21-1	-	ASSRPARGANEKLF
TRBJ2-3	TRBV5-1	TRBD2	ASTTASGSDTQY
TRBJ1-3	TRBV9	-	ASSDRPEDSGNTIY
TRBJ1-3	TRBV9	TRBD1	ASSVGQGTGSGNTIY
TRBJ2-5	TRBV11-2	TRBD2	ASSLPLRTSGQETQY
TRBJ2-7	TRBV28	-	ASGARLYEQY
TRBJ2-7	TRBV4-1	-	ASSQPTGSSYEQY
TRBJ1-1	TRBV14	-	ASSSDRNTEAF
TRBJ2-2	TRBV30	-	AWSLPYTGELF
TRBJ1-1	TRBV6-5	TRBD1	ASSYEQGASTEAF
TRBJ2-7	TRBV12-2	-	ASRSQGLGEQY
TRBJ2-1	TRBV13	TRBD2	ASSLGRLAGDEQF
TRBJ2-1	TRBV4-2	-	ASSQGQEVRDSYNEQF
TRBJ2-3	TRBV18	TRBD2	ASSPAKGGHGLGLAGADTQY